The 6 T cell receptor beta chains below come from one sample, sequenced in a study of tumor and adjacent non-tumor tissue in lung cancer. A modified ARM-PCR protocol with three rounds of nested PCR amplified TCRbeta. TCRdb re-called the multiplex PCR reads through MiXCR, storing one row per CDR3 protein. The table records 60,000 to 85,000 distinct CDR3 sequences, 75% to 85% of them present only once. The template was RNA from unsorted bulk tissue. More than 3 cm separated this lung sample from the edge of the tumor. Specimen: distant non-tumor lung tissue. All receptors derive from a man aged 55 to 69 with non-small cell lung cancer.

Details on this clonotype: An end of the junction differs from the germline gene, which may be a read error. The rearrangement uses TRBV7-8 and TRBJ2-5; possibly TRBD2 for D (6 bases). There are 14 residues in the CDR3. Germline V gene sequence: CDR1 SGHVS, CDR2 FQNEAQ. CDR3 DNA: TGTGCCATCAGCTTAGCCGGGAGTTTGGAGACCCAGTACTTC. It is translated as CAISLAGSLETQYF.

This clonotype was observed once. This chain links TRBV6-6 with TRBJ2-2, with D maybe TRBD1 (6 bases). Germline CDR1 MNHNY, CDR2 SVGAGI (reference sequence). The CDR3 is 15 amino acids. V lost 1 base to trimming and J lost 7 bases, with 13 bases between them. CDR3 coding DNA: TGTGCCAGCAGTTACTTAGCAGCGGACAGCGGGGAGCTGTTTTTT. Encoded protein: CASSYLAADSGELFF.

This clonotype showed up many times. V is TRBV7-9 and J is TRBJ1-5; tentatively, D is TRBD1 (5 bases). In germline, CDR1 is SEHNR, CDR2 FQNEAQ (reference sequence). The V end was cut by 7 bases, the J end by 2 bases, with 12 bases between. The CDR3 sequence is 14 residues long. The CDR3 loop reads CASTGGPGNQPQHF. The CDR3 region has the DNA TGTGCCAGCACCGGGGGACCGGGCAATCAGCCCCAGCATTTT. Complete variable domain (other parts from reference TRBV7-9 and TRBJ1-5): DTGVSQNPRHKITKRGQNVTFRCDPISEHNRLYWYRQTLGQGPEFLTYFQNEAQLEKSRLLSDRFSAERPKGSFSTLEIQRTEQGDSAMYLCASTGGPGNQPQHFGDGTRLSIL.

With respect to this clonotype: Since a much larger clone is just one base distant, this may be a read error. The chain employs TRBV6-4 and TRBJ2-3, with 8 bases lining up with TRBD1. Germline trimming cut 2 bases from V and 6 bases from J; bases unmatched to any gene: 16. Germline values: CDR1 MRHNA, CDR2 SNTAGT. The CDR3 is made up of 18 amino acids. CDR3: CASSDPDRDRIDADTQYF. The DNA for the CDR3 is TGTGCCAGCAGTGACCCGGATAGGGACAGGATAGATGCGGATACGCAGTATTTT.

Points on this clonotype: Sequence at one end of the junction differs from germline and may be a read error. The V gene is TRBV20-1, the J gene TRBJ2-1, with D perhaps being TRBD1 or TRBD2 (6 bases each). CDR1 is DFQATT and CDR2 is SNEGSKA in the germline V gene (reference sequence). This CDR3 contains 15 residues. The CDR3 is CSAICRAGHGGEQFF. CDR3 in DNA: TGCAGTGCTATCTGTAGGGCGGGACATGGAGGTGAGCAGTTTTTC.

Concerning this clonotype: Being one base from a much bigger clone, this may be a read error. The chain has TRBV16 and TRBJ1-1; D call uncertain. Looked up from germline, CDR1 is KGHSY and CDR2 is FQNENV. The CDR3 has 16 amino acids. CDR3 loop: CANSQSESAMNTEAFF. In DNA form, the CDR3 reads TGTGCCAACAGCCAATCCGAATCGGCTATGAACACTGAAGCTTTCTTT.